This T cell receptor beta chain came from a study of blood T cell repertoires in COVID-19. Turning to the study itself: The United States, Italy and Spain provided the acute and convalescent COVID-19 samples. T cells, B-cell-depleted T cells, or PBMCs provided the cDNA or gDNA that served as material.

The CDR3 extends over 12 amino acids. CDR1 and CDR2 (germline): SEHNR, FQNEAQ (reference sequence). V was cut by 5 bases and J by 14 bases, with 17 bases left in between. Original methodology: Reference gene primer amplification gave estimated nucleated cell counts. Only in-frame clones appear in the TCRdb table, and some are missing; sequencing was by immunoSEQ multiplex PCR. Clone size and V and J calls were adopted from that table, with D and trimming inferred from the DNA. The profile covers around 40,000 clones, with around three quarters appearing a single time and around a third taken by the ten largest.

The sequenced sample consisted of peripheral blood. The chain has TRBV7-9 and TRBJ2-3, with D possibly being TRBD2 (6 bases). The sequence derives from an elderly woman with acute or convalescent COVID-19. The CDR3 is CASSPSVLTGYF. In nucleotides, the CDR3 is TGTGCCAGCAGCCCTAGCGTCCTCACGGGGTATTTT.